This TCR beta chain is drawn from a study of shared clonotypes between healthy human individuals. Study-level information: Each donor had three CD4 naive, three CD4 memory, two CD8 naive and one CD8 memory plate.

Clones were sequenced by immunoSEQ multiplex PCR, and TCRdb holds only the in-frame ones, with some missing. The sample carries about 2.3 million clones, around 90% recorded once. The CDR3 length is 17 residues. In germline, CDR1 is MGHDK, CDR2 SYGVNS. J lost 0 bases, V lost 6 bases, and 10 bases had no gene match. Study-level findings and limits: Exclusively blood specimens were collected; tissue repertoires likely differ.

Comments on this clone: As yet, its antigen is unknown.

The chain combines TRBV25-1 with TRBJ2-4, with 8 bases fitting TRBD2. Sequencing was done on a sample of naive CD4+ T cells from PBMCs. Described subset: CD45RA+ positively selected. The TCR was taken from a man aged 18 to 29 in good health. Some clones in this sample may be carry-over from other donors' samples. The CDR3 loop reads CASSPGLGTIAKNIQYF. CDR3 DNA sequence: TGTGCCAGCAGCCCGGGACTAGGAACTATAGCCAAAAACATTCAGTACTTC.